This TCR beta chain is from a study of blood T cell repertoires in COVID-19 (dated by TCRdb to about 2020). Context from the whole study: Samples covering the acute and convalescent phases of COVID-19 were provided by collaborators in the United States, Italy and Spain. The prospective study material was composed of cDNA or gDNA derived from T cells, B-cell-depleted T cells, or PBMCs. Deeply sampled blood TCRbeta repertoires from subjects exposed to, actively infected with, or recovered from COVID-19 were included in the dataset. The repertoires were released in a freely available public database meant as a resource for research on the immune response to SARS-CoV-2. Samples came from the ongoing ImmuneRACE study (first 160 participants) plus 1,254 subjects from 6 global collaborators. The sample metadata nearly always contained a de-identified subject ID, COVID-19 status, age in years and sex. Where available, HLA class I and class II types were obtained from metadata supplied by the sample provider rather than from assay-based typing.

Summary of the overall study and its limitations: The quantity of clinical and demographic metadata differed by source and by participant and was supplied without curation.

TCRbeta CDR3 regions were amplified from genomic DNA by means of the immunoSEQ Assay, a bias-controlled multiplex PCR. For the original study's pipeline: Within the assay, amplification of reference gene primers was used to estimate how many nucleated cells each sample contained. Sequence reads were collapsed and filtered to measure the absolute abundance of every unique TCRbeta CDR3 rearrangement. For each sample, productive Simpson clonality was calculated as the square root of Simpson's diversity index over productive rearrangements. TCRdb re-hosts the immuneACCESS table, in-frame sequences only. Its copies lack some clones; in the studies checked, an unresolved V gene accounts for under half of them, and the cause for the rest is not known. V and J calls and clone size are as listed in that table; D and trimming were resolved from the DNA. The sample table lists some 290,000 clones, roughly nine tenths of them with a count of one. Together, the top ten hold around 3.6% of the sample.

As for this clone: The antigen it binds to is not known. No base quality information exists; no much larger clone differs at one position.

CDR1 LNHDA and CDR2 SQIVND were looked up in the germline V gene (reference sequence). Trimming leaves V shorter by 4 bases and J shorter by 7 bases, with the junction holding 6 bases beyond the gene matches. There are 14 amino acids in the CDR3, from cysteine to phenylalanine inclusive. Only the CDR3 region is kept as DNA, spanning 42 bases read in frame from base 1. Each collaborating institution followed its own protocols to collect whole blood in K2EDTA tubes. For TCRbeta analysis, collaborators shipped samples in one of three forms: frozen whole blood, isolated PBMCs, or DNA extracted from either of those sample types.

This receptor was obtained from a man aged 18-30 years with active or convalescent COVID-19. The chain is encoded by TRBV19 joined to TRBJ2-2, with 7 middle bases fitting TRBD1. Sequencing input: peripheral blood. Here the CDR3 is given as CASSTGTVNGELFF. The DNA is TGTGCCAGTAGTACCGGGACAGTAAACGGGGAGCTGTTTTTT.